This T cell receptor beta chain was sequenced during a study of tumour-infiltrating T cells in Burkitt lymphoma. Study-level information: Survival, overall and progression-free, tracked with productive clonality.

The protocol was immunoSEQ multiplex PCR, while the TCRdb copy is restricted to in-frame clones and leaves out a portion. The profile shows some 17,000 clones, roughly 85% of them singletons. The V gene's germline CDR1 is SQVTM and CDR2 ANQGSEA. V lost 4 bases to trimming and J lost 0 bases, with 14 bases between them. The CDR3 length is 15 residues. In this sample, this clone turned up a few times. The V call is TRBV29-1, the J call TRBJ2-3; TRBD1 or TRBD2 may be the D gene (5 bases each). Sequenced material: tumor tissue. This clonotype was sampled from a human donor with diffuse large B-cell lymphoma. The CDR3 is CSVVLGTTSTDTQYF. DNA of the CDR3: TGCAGCGTTGTTCTCGGGACCACAAGCACAGATACGCAGTATTTT.